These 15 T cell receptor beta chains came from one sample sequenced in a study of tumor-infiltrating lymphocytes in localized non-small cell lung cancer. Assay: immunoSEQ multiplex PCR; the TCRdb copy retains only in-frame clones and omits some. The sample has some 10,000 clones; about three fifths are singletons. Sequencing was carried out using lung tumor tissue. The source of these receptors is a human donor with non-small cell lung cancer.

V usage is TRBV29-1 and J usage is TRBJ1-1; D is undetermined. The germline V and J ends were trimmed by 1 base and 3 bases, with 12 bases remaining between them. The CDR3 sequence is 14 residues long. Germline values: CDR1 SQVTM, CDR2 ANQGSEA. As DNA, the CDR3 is TGCAGCGTTGAAGGTTATATACTATACACTGAAGCTTTCTTT. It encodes CSVEGYILYTEAFF.

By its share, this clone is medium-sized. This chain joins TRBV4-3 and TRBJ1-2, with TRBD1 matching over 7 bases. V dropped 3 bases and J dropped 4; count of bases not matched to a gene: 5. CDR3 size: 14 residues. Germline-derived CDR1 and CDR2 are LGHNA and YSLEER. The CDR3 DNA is TGCGCCAGCAGCCACACCGACAGGGTCTATGGCTACACCTTC. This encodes CASSHTDRVYGYTF.

CDR3 sequence (DNA): TGTGCCAGCAGCTGGACTAGCGGGGGGAGCTCCTACGAGCAGTACTTC. Translation gives CASSWTSGGSSYEQYF. This chain uses TRBV7-2 with TRBJ2-7, with 14 bases identical to TRBD2. The CDR3 has 16 residues. V lost 4 bases and J lost 0; bases outside the gene matches: 2. The germline gives CDR1 SGHTA, CDR2 FQGNSA.

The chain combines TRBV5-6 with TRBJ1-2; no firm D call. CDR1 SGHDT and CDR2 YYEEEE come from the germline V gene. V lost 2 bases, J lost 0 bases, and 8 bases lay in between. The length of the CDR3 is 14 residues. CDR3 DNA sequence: TGTGCCAGCAGCTTAGGACCAGCTAACTATGGCTACACCTTC. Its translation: CASSLGPANYGYTF.

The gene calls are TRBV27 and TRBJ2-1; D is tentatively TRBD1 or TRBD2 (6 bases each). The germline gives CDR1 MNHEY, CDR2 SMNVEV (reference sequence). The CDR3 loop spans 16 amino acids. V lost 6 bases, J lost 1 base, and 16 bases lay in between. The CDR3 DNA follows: TGTGCCAGCAGCCCCGTTCGGGGGCCGTCCTACAATGAGCAGTTCTTC. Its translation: CASSPVRGPSYNEQFF.

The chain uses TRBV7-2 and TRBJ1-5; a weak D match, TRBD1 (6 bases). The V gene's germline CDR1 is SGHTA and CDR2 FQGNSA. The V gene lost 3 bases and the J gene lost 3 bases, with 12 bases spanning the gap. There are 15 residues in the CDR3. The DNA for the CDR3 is TGTGCCAGCAGCTTCGGAGGGGGGAACAATCAGCCCCAGCATTTT. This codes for CASSFGGGNNQPQHF.

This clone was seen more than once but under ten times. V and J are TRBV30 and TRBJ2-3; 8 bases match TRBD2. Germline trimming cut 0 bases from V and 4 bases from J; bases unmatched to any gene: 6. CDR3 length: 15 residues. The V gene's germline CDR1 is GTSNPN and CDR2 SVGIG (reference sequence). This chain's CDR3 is CAWSVSSGSADTQYF. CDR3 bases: TGTGCCTGGAGTGTATCGAGCGGGAGTGCAGATACGCAGTATTTT. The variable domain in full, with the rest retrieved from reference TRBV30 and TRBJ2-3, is SQTIHQWPATLVQPVGSPLSLECTVEGTSNPNLYWYRQAAGRGLQLLFYSVGIGQISSEVPQNLSASRPQDRQFILSSKKLLLSDSGFYLCAWSVSSGSADTQYFGPGTRLTVL.

DNA for the CDR3: TGTGCCATCAAGGAAGCAGGGACAGAAGCTTTCTTT. Translated, it gives CAIKEAGTEAFF. The J gene is TRBJ1-1, the V gene TRBV10-3, with D possibly TRBD1 on 6 matching bases. Germline V gives CDR1 ENHRY, CDR2 SYGVKD. Trimming removed 7 bases at V and 8 bases at J, with 14 bases between. CDR3 size: 12 residues.

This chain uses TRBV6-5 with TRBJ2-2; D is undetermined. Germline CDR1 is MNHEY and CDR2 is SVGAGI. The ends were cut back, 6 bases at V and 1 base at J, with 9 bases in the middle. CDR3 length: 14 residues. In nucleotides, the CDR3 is TGTGCCAGCAGGTCATCACAGAACACCGGGGAGCTGTTTTTT. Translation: CASRSSQNTGELFF.

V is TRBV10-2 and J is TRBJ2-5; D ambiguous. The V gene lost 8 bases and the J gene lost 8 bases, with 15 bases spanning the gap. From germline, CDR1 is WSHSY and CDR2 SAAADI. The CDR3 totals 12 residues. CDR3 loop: CASGPRRDTQYF. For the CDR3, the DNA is TGCGCCAGCGGTCCCAGAAGAGATACCCAGTACTTC.

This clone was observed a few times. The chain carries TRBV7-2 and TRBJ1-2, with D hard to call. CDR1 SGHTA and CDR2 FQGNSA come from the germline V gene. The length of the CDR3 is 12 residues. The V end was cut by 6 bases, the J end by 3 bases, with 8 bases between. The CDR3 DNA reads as TGTGCCAGCAGTCCCCTGGACTATGGCTACACCTTC. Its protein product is CASSPLDYGYTF.

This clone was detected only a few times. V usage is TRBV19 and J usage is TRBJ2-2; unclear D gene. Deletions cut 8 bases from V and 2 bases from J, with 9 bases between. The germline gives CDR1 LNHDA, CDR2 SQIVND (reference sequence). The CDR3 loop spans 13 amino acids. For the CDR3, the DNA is TGTGCCAGTGCGGACCCTAACACCGGGGAGCTGTTTTTT. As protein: CASADPNTGELFF.

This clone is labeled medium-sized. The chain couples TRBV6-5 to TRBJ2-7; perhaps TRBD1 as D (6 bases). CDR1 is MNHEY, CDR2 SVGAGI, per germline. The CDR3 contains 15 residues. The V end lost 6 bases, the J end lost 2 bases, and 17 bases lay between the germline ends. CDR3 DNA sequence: TGTGCCAGCAGCCCCCGGCAGGGGTGGACCTACGAGCAGTACTTC. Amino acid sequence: CASSPRQGWTYEQYF.

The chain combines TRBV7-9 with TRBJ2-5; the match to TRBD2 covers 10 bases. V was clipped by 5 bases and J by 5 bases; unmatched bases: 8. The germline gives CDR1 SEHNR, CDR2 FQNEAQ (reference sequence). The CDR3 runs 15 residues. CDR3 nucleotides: TGTGCCAGCAGCGAAAGCGGGGGGGCCCGGGAGACCCAGTACTTC. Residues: CASSESGGARETQYF.

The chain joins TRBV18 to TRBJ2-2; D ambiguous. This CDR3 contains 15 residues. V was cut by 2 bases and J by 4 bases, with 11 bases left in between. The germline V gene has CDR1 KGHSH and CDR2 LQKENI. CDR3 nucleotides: TGTGCCAGCTCACCATTGGACGATTCCACCGGGGAGCTGTTTTTT. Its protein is CASSPLDDSTGELFF.